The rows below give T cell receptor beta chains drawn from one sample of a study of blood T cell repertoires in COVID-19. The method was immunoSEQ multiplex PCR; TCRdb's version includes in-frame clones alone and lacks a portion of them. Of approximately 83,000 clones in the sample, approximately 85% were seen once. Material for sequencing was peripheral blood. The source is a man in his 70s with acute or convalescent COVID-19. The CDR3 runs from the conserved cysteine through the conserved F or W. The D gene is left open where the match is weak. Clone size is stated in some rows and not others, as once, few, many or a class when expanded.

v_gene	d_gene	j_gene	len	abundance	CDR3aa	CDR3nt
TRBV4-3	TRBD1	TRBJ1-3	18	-	CASSQETGTGFSINTIYF	TGCGCCAGCAGCCAGGAGACCGGGACAGGGTTTTCGATTAACACCATATATTTT
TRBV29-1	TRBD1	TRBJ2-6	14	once	CSVAGGQGSNVLTF	TGCAGCGTTGCCGGTGGACAGGGGTCCAACGTCCTGACTTTC
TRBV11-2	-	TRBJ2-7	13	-	CVSRGGPTYEQYF	TGTGTCAGTAGGGGGGGGCCTACCTACGAGCAGTACTTC
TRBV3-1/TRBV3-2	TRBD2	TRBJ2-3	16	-	CASRGQTSGRTDTQYF	TGTGCCAGCAGGGGACAGACTAGCGGTCGCACAGATACGCAGTATTTT
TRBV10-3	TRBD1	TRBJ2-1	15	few	CAISGTGGNYNEQFF	TGTGCCATCAGTGGGACAGGGGGCAATTACAATGAGCAGTTCTTC
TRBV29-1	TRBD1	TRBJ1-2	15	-	CSADRGPQTNYGYTF	TGCAGCGCCGACAGGGGACCACAGACGAACTATGGCTACACCTTC
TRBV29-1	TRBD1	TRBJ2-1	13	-	CSVWTGGQYEQFF	TGCAGCGTTTGGACAGGGGGCCAATATGAGCAGTTCTTC
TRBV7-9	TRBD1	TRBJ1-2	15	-	CASTLAPTGNYGYTF	TGTGCCAGCACCCTTGCTCCGACAGGGAACTATGGCTACACCTTC
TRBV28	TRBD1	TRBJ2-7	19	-	CASSLGPGQFSFASYEQYF	TGTGCCAGCAGCCTGGGTCCGGGACAGTTCTCTTTCGCCTCCTACGAGCAGTACTTC
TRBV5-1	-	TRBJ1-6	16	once	CASSLAGVALGSPLHF	TGCGCCAGCAGCTTGGCCGGGGTGGCCTTGGGTTCACCCCTCCACTTT
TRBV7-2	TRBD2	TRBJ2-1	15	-	CASTPAGQEYNEQFF	TGTGCCAGCACCCCAGCGGGGCAGGAATACAATGAGCAGTTCTTC
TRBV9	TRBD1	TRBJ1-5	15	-	CASSGGTGINQPQHF	TGTGCCAGCAGCGGAGGGACAGGGATTAATCAGCCCCAGCATTTT
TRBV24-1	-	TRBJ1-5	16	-	CATSGGSGVDNQPQHF	TGTGCCACCAGTGGGGGTTCGGGAGTCGACAATCAGCCCCAGCATTTT
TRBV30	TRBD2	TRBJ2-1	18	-	CAWSSVLAGRSSYNEQFF	TGTGCCTGGAGTTCGGTACTAGCGGGGAGAAGCTCCTACAATGAGCAGTTCTTC
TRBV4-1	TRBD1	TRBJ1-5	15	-	CASSQNTGVNQPQHF	TGCGCCAGCAGCCAAAATACAGGGGTCAATCAGCCCCAGCATTTT
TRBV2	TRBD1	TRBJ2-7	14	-	CASRTGQGSYEQYF	TGTGCCAGCAGGACGGGACAGGGTTCCTACGAGCAGTACTTC
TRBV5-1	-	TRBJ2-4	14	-	CASSSTGGKNIQYF	TGCGCCAGCAGCTCGACAGGAGGTAAAAACATTCAGTACTTC
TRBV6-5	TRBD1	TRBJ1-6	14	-	CASRRDRGNSPLHF	TGTGCCAGCAGAAGGGACAGGGGGAATTCACCCCTCCACTTT
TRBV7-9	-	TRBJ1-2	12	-	CASSLVEDGYTF	TGTGCCAGCAGCTTAGTTGAGGATGGCTACACCTTC
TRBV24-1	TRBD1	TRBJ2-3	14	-	CATSMGTATDTQYF	TGTGCCACCAGTATGGGGACAGCCACAGATACGCAGTATTTT
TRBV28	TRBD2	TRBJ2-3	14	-	CASSRGTSGDTQYF	TGTGCCAGCAGTAGGGGGACTAGCGGGGATACGCAGTATTTT
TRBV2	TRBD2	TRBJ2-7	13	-	CASTGGVIYEQYF	TGTGCCAGCACGGGGGGGGTCATCTACGAGCAGTACTTC
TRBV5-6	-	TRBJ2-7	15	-	CASSRLVGDSYEQYF	TGTGCCAGCAGCCGTCTCGTGGGAGACTCCTACGAGCAGTACTTC
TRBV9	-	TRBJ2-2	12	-	CASSVVQGELFF	TGTGCCAGCAGCGTAGTACAGGGGGAGCTGTTTTTT
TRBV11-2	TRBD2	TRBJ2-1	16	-	CASSLKRQREGNEQFF	TGTGCCAGCAGCTTAAAGAGGCAGCGGGAGGGAAATGAGCAGTTCTTC
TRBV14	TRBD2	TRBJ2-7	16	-	CASSQGNGLASREQYF	TGTGCCAGCAGCCAAGGGAACGGACTAGCGTCTCGGGAGCAGTACTTC
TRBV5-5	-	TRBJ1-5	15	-	CASSFGQISNQPQHF	TGTGCCAGCAGCTTCGGACAGATTAGCAATCAGCCCCAGCATTTT
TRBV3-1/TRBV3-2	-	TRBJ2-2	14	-	CASSQDPPTGELFF	TGTGCCAGCAGCCAAGACCCTCCCACCGGGGAGCTGTTTTTT
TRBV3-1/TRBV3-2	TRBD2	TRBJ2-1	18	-	CASSQAPPGGSLRFEQFF	TGTGCCAGCAGCCAGGCCCCCCCTGGCGGGAGTCTTAGGTTTGAGCAGTTCTTC
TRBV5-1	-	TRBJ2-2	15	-	CASSLRTDRTGELFF	TGCGCCAGCAGCTTAAGGACAGATAGGACCGGGGAGCTGTTTTTT
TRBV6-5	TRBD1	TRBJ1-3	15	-	CASSYDRASGNTIYF	TGTGCCAGCAGTTACGACAGGGCTTCTGGAAACACCATATATTTT
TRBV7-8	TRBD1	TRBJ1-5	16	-	CASSLGGRGLGQPQHF	TGTGCCAGCAGCTTAGGTGGCAGGGGGTTGGGGCAGCCCCAGCATTTT
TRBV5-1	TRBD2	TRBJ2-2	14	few	CASSFSSGTGELFF	TGCGCCAGCAGCTTCTCTAGCGGGACCGGGGAGCTGTTTTTT
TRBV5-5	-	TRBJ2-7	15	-	CASSSGPGSSYEQYF	TGTGCCAGCAGCAGCGGACCGGGAAGCTCCTACGAGCAGTACTTC
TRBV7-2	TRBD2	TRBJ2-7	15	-	CASSFGLAEAYEQYF	TGTGCCAGCAGCTTCGGACTAGCGGAGGCCTACGAGCAGTACTTC
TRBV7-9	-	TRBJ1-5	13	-	CASQQGSNQPQHF	TGTGCCAGCCAGCAGGGTAGCAATCAGCCCCAGCATTTT
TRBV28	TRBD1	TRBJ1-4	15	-	CASSSPGQGNEKLFF	TGTGCCAGCAGTTCCCCGGGACAGGGGAATGAAAAACTGTTTTTT
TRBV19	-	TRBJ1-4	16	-	CASSTTGVKTNEKLFF	TGTGCCAGTAGTACGACAGGAGTGAAGACTAATGAAAAACTGTTTTTT
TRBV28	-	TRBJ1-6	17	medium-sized	CASSLVSPSSYNSPLHF	TGTGCCAGCAGTTTAGTTTCCCCGAGCTCCTATAATTCACCCCTCCACTTT
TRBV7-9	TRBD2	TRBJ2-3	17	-	CASSSGLAGASTDTQYF	TGTGCCAGCAGCTCCGGACTAGCGGGGGCCAGCACAGATACGCAGTATTTT
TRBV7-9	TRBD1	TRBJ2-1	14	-	CASSFDRGMDEQFF	TGTGCCAGCAGCTTTGACAGGGGTATGGATGAGCAGTTCTTC